The next 10 T cell receptor beta chains were all read from a single sample in a study of cytomegalovirus exposure and HLA in healthy donors. Clones were sequenced by immunoSEQ multiplex PCR, and TCRdb holds only the in-frame ones, with some missing. This sample has 100,000 to 150,000 clones, with 89% found just once. The sample taken for sequencing was PBMCs. The origin of the receptors is a woman in her late teens or twenties in good health and CMV-seronegative.

The gene calls are TRBV11-2 and TRBJ2-1; D unresolved. The V gene's germline CDR1 is SGHAT and CDR2 FQNNGV. The ends were cut back, 2 bases at V and 8 bases at J, with 10 bases in the middle. CDR3 length equals 13 residues. The CDR3 is CASSLTRMHEQFF. The CDR3 nucleotides are TGTGCCAGCAGCTTAACACGCATGCATGAGCAGTTCTTC. Using reference TRBV11-2 and TRBJ2-1 for the parts outside the CDR3, the full variable domain is EAGVAQSPRYKIIEKRQSVAFWCNPISGHATLYWYQQILGQGPKLLIQFQNNGVVDDSQLPKDRFSAERLKGVDSTLKIQPAKLEDSAVYLCASSLTRMHEQFFGPGTRLTVL.

The CDR3 spells CASSVESGAGTSGPYEQYF. As DNA, the CDR3 is TGTGCCAGCAGCGTAGAATCCGGGGCTGGGACTAGCGGGCCGTACGAGCAGTACTTC. This chain links TRBV9 with TRBJ2-7; 12 positions agree with TRBD2. The length of the CDR3 is 19 residues. Germline V CDR1 and CDR2: SGDLS, YYNGEE. The V segment lost 0 bases and the J segment 4 bases; nucleotides outside the gene matches: 14. The complete variable domain, with remaining parts taken from reference TRBV9 and TRBJ2-7, reads DSGVTQTPKHLITATGQRVTLRCSPRSGDLSVYWYQQSLDQGLQFLIQYYNGEERAKGNILERFSAQQFPDLHSELNLSSLELGDSALYFCASSVESGAGTSGPYEQYFGPGTRLTVT.

This chain links TRBV19 with TRBJ1-1; TRBD1 agrees at 8 bases. The CDR3 consists of 14 residues. The V and J ends lost 4 bases and 6 bases, in that order; junction bases with no gene match: 7. From germline, CDR1 is LNHDA and CDR2 SQIVND (reference sequence). The CDR3: CASSTGTGVPEAFF. The CDR3 nucleotides read TGTGCCAGTAGTACCGGGACAGGAGTTCCTGAAGCTTTCTTT.

J is TRBJ2-6 and V is TRBV28; D possibly corresponds to TRBD2 (5 bases). The CDR3 loop spans 14 amino acids. The V end lost 4 bases, the J end lost 3 bases, and 7 bases lay between the germline ends. Germline V gives CDR1 MDHEN, CDR2 SYDVKM. CDR3 sequence: CASSWEIGANVLTF. Here the CDR3 DNA reads TGTGCCAGCAGTTGGGAGATTGGGGCCAACGTCCTGACTTTC. The full variable domain, completed using reference TRBV28 and TRBJ2-6, is DVKVTQSSRYLVKRTGEKVFLECVQDMDHENMFWYRQDPGLGLRLIYFSYDVKMKEKGDIPEGYSVSREKKERFSLILESASTNQTSMYLCASSWEIGANVLTFGAGSRLTVL.

This chain links TRBV28 with TRBJ2-3; 12 bases match TRBD2. V dropped 4 bases and J dropped 4; count of bases not matched to a gene: 12. Germline CDR1 and CDR2: MDHEN and SYDVKM. There are 18 residues in the CDR3. The CDR3 nucleotides are TGTGCCAGCAGTTCTCCTCCGACTAGCGGGAGTTCAGCAGATACGCAGTATTTT. The encoded protein is CASSSPPTSGSSADTQYF.

The V gene is TRBV30, the J gene TRBJ1-6; 8 bases are a match to TRBD1. CDR1 GTSNPN and CDR2 SVGIG come from the germline V gene (reference sequence). The CDR3 loop spans 14 amino acids. Unmatched junction bases numbered 4, after V lost 2 bases and J lost 7 bases. CDR3 protein: CAWSWDRKNSPLHF. The CDR3 DNA sequence: TGTGCCTGGAGTTGGGACAGGAAGAATTCACCCCTCCACTTT.

The chain recombines TRBV30 with TRBJ1-5; 7 bases fit TRBD1. V was pared by 0 bases and J by 6 bases, with 14 bases of the junction left unmatched. The CDR3 spans 17 residues. CDR1 and CDR2 from the germline V gene are GTSNPN and SVGIG (reference sequence). CDR3 residues: CAWSVRNSRDSSQPQHF. The CDR3 DNA follows: TGTGCCTGGAGTGTACGTAACTCCCGGGACAGTTCTCAGCCCCAGCATTTT.

This chain uses TRBV9 with TRBJ2-3, with TRBD2 as a possible D gene (6 bases). The CDR3 consists of 16 residues. Germline values: CDR1 SGDLS, CDR2 YYNGEE. Trimming cost V 4 bases and J 3 bases, with 18 bases left between them. This CDR3 reads CASSSVGGVGTDTQYF. For the CDR3, the DNA is TGTGCCAGCAGCTCTGTCGGGGGAGTGGGTACAGATACGCAGTATTTT.

The chain has TRBV18 and TRBJ2-7, with 10 bases identical to TRBD1. The CDR3 length is 15 residues. V trimming: 6 bases; J trimming: 2 bases; junction bases outside the gene matches: 7. Looked up from germline, CDR1 is KGHSH and CDR2 is LQKENI. DNA for the CDR3: TGTGCCAGCTCCGAGACAGGGGGCCAGACCTACGAGCAGTACGTC. The encoded protein is CASSETGGQTYEQYV.

The chain couples TRBV7-2 to TRBJ2-3; the D gene is possibly TRBD2 (6 bases). The CDR3 runs 14 residues. V was trimmed by 4 bases and J by 3 bases, leaving 11 bases between them. The germline CDR1 and CDR2 sequences are SGHTA and FQGNSA. DNA of the CDR3: TGTGCCAGCAGCTCCCAGGGAGGAACAGATACGCAGTATTTT. It translates to CASSSQGGTDTQYF.